These 8 T cell receptor beta chains share one sample of origin, sequenced in a study of blood T cells in healthy people across ages. A second PCR, run for about 7 to 11 cycles, used a sample-barcoded 5' primer plus a J-beta primer mix. A single record per CDR3 protein comes from TCRdb applying MiXCR to the 5' RACE reads. Of more than 1 million distinct CDR3 sequences in the sample, 35% to 55% were seen once. Sequencing was done on a sample of blood. The source is a woman aged 60-75 years in good health.

This chain uses TRBV7-6 with TRBJ2-3; TRBD2 agrees at 10 bases. CDR3 length equals 16 residues. The germline gives CDR1 SGHVS, CDR2 FNYEAQ. With V trimmed by 3 bases and J by 2 bases, 5 bases remained unmatched. The CDR3 spells CASSFLAGEFTDTQYF. As DNA, the CDR3 is TGTGCCAGCAGCTTCCTAGCGGGGGAGTTCACAGATACGCAGTATTTT.

This clonotype was recorded only once. The J gene is TRBJ1-2, the V gene TRBV6-1; TRBD1 agrees at 8 bases. Per the germline V gene, CDR1 is MNHNS and CDR2 is SASEGT. The CDR3 has 14 residues. V trimming: 3 bases; J trimming: 3 bases; junction bases outside the gene matches: 3. The CDR3 DNA reads TGTGCCAGCAGTGAGACAGGGGCCGACTATGGCTACACCTTC. It specifies CASSETGADYGYTF.

The chain couples TRBV7-9 to TRBJ2-1, with D possibly matching TRBD2 (6 bases). Germline V gene data show CDR1 as SEHNR and CDR2 as FQNEAQ (reference sequence). The CDR3 is 17 amino acids. Between the trimmed V and J ends, which lost 3 bases and 1 base, there was a span of 16 bases. CDR3 nucleotide sequence: TGTGCCAGCAGCTTCCCCGCAGGGACTCTGTCCTACAATGAGCAGTTCTTC. It specifies CASSFPAGTLSYNEQFF. Complete variable domain (other parts from reference TRBV7-9 and TRBJ2-1): DTGVSQNPRHKITKRGQNVTFRCDPISEHNRLYWYRQTLGQGPEFLTYFQNEAQLEKSRLLSDRFSAERPKGSFSTLEIQRTEQGDSAMYLCASSFPAGTLSYNEQFFGPGTRLTVL.

The chain uses TRBV4-1 and TRBJ2-3; D tentatively reads TRBD1 or TRBD2 (6 bases each). Trimming took 6 bases from V and 2 from J, leaving 15 bases between them. The V gene's germline CDR1 is MGHRA and CDR2 YSYEKL. CDR3 length: 15 amino acids. CDR3 nucleotide sequence: TGCGCCAGCAGATTAGGGGGGAACCCCACAGATACGCAGTATTTT. Its translation: CASRLGGNPTDTQYF.

CDR3: CSAPTSGQETQYF. CDR3 coding DNA: TGCAGTGCCCCGACTAGCGGACAAGAGACCCAGTACTTC. The genes are TRBV20-1 and TRBJ2-5; 9 bases align to TRBD2. The length of the CDR3 is 13 residues. J was trimmed by 2 bases and V by 6 bases; bases with no gene match: 4. In germline, CDR1 is DFQATT, CDR2 SNEGSKA (reference sequence).

The chain recombines TRBV4-1 with TRBJ2-7, with TRBD1 matching over 10 bases. CDR1 and CDR2 (germline): MGHRA, YSYEKL. The CDR3 contains 17 residues. The V gene end was trimmed by 0 bases and the J gene end by 4 bases; junction bases not matched to a gene: 9. The CDR3 sequence: CASSQEAGTGVRYEQYF. CDR3 coding DNA: TGCGCCAGCAGCCAAGAGGCGGGGACAGGGGTAAGGTACGAGCAGTACTTC.

The chain recombines TRBV3-1 with TRBJ2-4, with D possibly TRBD2 on 5 matching bases. This CDR3 is built from 14 residues. The V end lost 0 bases, the J end lost 13 bases, and 16 bases lay between the germline ends. CDR1 and CDR2 from the germline V gene are LGHDT and YNNKEL (reference sequence). CDR3 amino acids: CASSQDRSAWEQYF. In DNA, the CDR3 is TGTGCCAGCAGCCAAGATCGGTCAGCGTGGGAGCAGTACTTC.

There are a few counts of this clonotype. The chain recombines TRBV5-1 with TRBJ1-6, with D possibly matching TRBD1 (5 bases). The V end lost 4 bases, the J end lost 8 bases, and 13 bases lay between the germline ends. This CDR3 is 14 amino acids long. Germline V CDR1 and CDR2: SGHRS, YFSETQ. CDR3 protein: CASSPGTLDSPLHF. The CDR3 coding sequence is TGCGCCAGCAGCCCCGGGACCTTAGATTCACCCCTCCACTTT.